This T cell receptor beta chain originates from a study of control samples from healthy donors and cancer patients. Germline assignment: CDR1 GTSNPN and CDR2 SVGIG (reference sequence). The CDR3 has 14 amino acids. Trimming took 3 bases from V and 3 from J; bases not matched to a gene: 4. Libraries were prepared by immunoSEQ multiplex PCR; TCRdb keeps only in-frame clonotypes and omits some of them. In the table there are tens of thousands of clones, about 88% of which are singletons. The specimen was blood. This TCR was sampled from a man between 45 and 60 years old in good health. The V call is TRBV30, the J call TRBJ2-5; 10 bases are shared with TRBD2. DNA for the CDR3: TGTGCCTGGAGAAGAGGGACTAGCGAAGAGACCCAGTACTTC. This codes for CAWRRGTSEETQYF. The variable domain in full, completed from reference TRBV30 and TRBJ2-5, reads SQTIHQWPATLVQPVGSPLSLECTVEGTSNPNLYWYRQAAGRGLQLLFYSVGIGQISSEVPQNLSASRPQDRQFILSSKKLLLSDSGFYLCAWRRGTSEETQYFGPGTRLLVL.